A selection of T cell receptor beta chains follows, all from one sample in a study of blood T cell repertoires in COVID-19. The method was immunoSEQ multiplex PCR; TCRdb's version includes in-frame clones alone and lacks a portion of them. This table has 50,000 to 65,000 clones, roughly 72% appearing once. The sample comprised peripheral blood. The receptor source for this set is a woman in her 70s with COVID-19, enrolled during active disease. Each CDR3 is given with its conserved first and last residue. The D gene is left open where the match is weak. The listing skips clone size in some rows; elsewhere it reads once, few, many or a size class.

. | TRBJ2-3 | once | TRBV11-1 | CASSLELASTDTQYF | TGTGCCAGCAGCTTAGAACTTGCTAGCACAGATACGCAGTATTTT
TRBD2 | TRBJ2-5 | . | TRBV9 | CASSVGGLARETQYF | TGTGCCAGCAGCGTGGGTGGACTAGCTCGGGAGACCCAGTACTTC
. | TRBJ2-2 | . | TRBV4-1 | CASSSGGVGELFF | TGCGCCAGCAGCTCCGGAGGCGTGGGGGAGCTGTTTTTT
TRBD1 | TRBJ1-2 | few | TRBV4-3 | CASSQGDREWDGYTF | TGCGCCAGCAGCCAAGGGGACAGGGAATGGGATGGCTACACCTTC
. | TRBJ1-6 | . | TRBV11-2 | CASSPGTGGSSPLHF | TGTGCCAGCAGCCCCGGAACGGGGGGGAGTTCACCCCTCCACTTT
. | TRBJ1-1 | once | TRBV6-1 | CASSEGSPGAFF | TGTGCCAGCAGTGAAGGCAGTCCCGGGGCTTTCTTT
. | TRBJ2-2 | . | TRBV10-2 | CASSSGGYVGELFF | TGCGCCAGCAGCTCGGGGGGCTACGTCGGGGAGCTGTTTTTT
. | TRBJ2-2 | once | TRBV19 | CAGSIERGRGELFF | TGTGCCGGTAGTATAGAACGGGGTAGAGGGGAGCTGTTTTTT
. | TRBJ2-7 | . | TRBV14 | CASSQDSGVRDEQYF | TGTGCCAGCAGCCAAGACTCGGGGGTTAGGGACGAGCAGTACTTC
. | TRBJ1-1 | once | TRBV6-1 | CASSEPGWNTEAFF | TGTGCCAGCAGTGAACCGGGATGGAACACTGAAGCTTTCTTT
TRBD2 | TRBJ2-1 | . | TRBV3-1/TRBV3-2 | CASLGLAGGNEQFF | TGTGCCAGCCTTGGGCTAGCGGGAGGCAATGAGCAGTTCTTC
. | TRBJ1-2 | . | TRBV5-1 | CASSLGPGQAYGYTF | TGCGCCAGCAGCTTGGGCCCGGGACAAGCTTATGGCTACACCTTC
TRBD1 | TRBJ1-2 | . | TRBV2 | CASSDQGAGGYTF | TGTGCCAGCAGTGATCAGGGGGCAGGTGGCTACACCTTC
TRBD1 | TRBJ1-2 | few | TRBV7-2 | CASSSWGTGEGGYTF | TGTGCCAGCAGCTCCTGGGGGACAGGGGAAGGGGGCTACACCTTC
. | TRBJ2-7 | . | TRBV5-4 | CASSLGAYEQYF | TGTGCCAGCAGCTTGGGGGCTTACGAGCAGTACTTC
TRBD1 | TRBJ2-2 | . | TRBV9 | CASSVAGQGPGELFF | TGTGCCAGCAGCGTAGCAGGACAGGGCCCCGGGGAGCTGTTTTTT
TRBD1 | TRBJ2-5 | once | TRBV4-3 | CASSQDLGTGRGETQYF | TGCGCCAGCAGCCAAGATCTGGGGACAGGGCGTGGAGAGACCCAGTACTTC
TRBD1 | TRBJ2-5 | once | TRBV7-2 | CASIEDRAKETQYF | TGTGCCAGCATCGAGGACAGGGCCAAAGAGACCCAGTACTTC
. | TRBJ1-1 | . | TRBV19 | CASSIELNTEAFF | TGTGCCAGTAGTATTGAGCTGAACACTGAAGCTTTCTTT